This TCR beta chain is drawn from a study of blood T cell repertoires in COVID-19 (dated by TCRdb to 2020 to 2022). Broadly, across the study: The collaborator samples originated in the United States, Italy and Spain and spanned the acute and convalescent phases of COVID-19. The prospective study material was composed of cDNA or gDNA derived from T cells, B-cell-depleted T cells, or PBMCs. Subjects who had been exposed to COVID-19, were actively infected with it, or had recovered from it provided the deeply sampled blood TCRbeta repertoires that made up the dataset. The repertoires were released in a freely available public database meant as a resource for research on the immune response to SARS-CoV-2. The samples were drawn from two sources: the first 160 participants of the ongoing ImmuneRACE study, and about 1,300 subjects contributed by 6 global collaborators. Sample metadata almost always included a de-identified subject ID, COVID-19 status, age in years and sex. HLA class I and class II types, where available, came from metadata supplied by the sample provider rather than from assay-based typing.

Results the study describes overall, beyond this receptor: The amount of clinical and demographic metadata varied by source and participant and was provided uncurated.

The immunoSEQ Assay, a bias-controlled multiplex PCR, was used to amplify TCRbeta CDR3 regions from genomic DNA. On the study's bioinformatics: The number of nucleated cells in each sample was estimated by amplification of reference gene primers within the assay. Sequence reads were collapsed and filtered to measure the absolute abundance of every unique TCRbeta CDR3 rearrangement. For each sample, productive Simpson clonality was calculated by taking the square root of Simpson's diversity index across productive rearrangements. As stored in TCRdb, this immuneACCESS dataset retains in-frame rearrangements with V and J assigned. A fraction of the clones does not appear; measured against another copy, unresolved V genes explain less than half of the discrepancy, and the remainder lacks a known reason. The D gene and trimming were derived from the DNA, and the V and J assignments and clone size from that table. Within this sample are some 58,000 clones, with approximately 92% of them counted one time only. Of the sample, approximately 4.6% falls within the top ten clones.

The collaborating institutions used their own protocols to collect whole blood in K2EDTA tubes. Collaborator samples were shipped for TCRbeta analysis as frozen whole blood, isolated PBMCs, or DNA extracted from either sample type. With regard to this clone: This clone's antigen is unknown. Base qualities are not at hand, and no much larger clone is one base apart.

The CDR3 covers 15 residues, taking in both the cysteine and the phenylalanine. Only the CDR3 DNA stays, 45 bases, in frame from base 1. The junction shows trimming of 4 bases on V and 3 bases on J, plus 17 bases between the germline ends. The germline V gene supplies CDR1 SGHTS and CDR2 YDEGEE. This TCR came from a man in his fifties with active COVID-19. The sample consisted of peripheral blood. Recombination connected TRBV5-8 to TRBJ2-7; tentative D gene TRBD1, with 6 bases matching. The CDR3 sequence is CASSPMVGASYEQYF. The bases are TGTGCCAGCAGCCCCATGGTGGGGGCGAGCTACGAGCAGTACTTC.